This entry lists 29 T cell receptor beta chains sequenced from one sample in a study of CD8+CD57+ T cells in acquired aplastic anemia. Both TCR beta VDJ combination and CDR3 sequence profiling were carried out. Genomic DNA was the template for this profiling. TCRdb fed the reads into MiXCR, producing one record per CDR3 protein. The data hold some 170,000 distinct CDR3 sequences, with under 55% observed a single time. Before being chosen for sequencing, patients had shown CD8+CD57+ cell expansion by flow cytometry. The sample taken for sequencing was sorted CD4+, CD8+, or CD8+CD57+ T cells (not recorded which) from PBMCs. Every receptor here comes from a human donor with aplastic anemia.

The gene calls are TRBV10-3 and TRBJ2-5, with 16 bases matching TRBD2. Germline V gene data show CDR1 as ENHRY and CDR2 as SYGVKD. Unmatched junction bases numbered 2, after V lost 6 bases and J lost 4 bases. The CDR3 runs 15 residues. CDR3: CAIRGLAGGGETQYF. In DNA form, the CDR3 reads TGTGCCATCAGGGGACTAGCGGGGGGGGGAGAGACCCAGTACTTC.

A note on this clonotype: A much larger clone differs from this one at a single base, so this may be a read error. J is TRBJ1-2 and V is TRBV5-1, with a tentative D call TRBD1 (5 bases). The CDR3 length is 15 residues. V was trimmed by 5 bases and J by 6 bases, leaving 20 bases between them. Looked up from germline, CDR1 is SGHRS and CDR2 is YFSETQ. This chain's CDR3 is CASRREGEDKHGYTF. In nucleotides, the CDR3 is TGCGCCAGCAGAAGAGAAGGGGAGGATAAACATGGCTACACCTTC.

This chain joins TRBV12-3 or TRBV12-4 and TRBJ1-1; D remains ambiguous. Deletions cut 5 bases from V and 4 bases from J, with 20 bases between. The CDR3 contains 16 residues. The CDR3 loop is CASSDPPAGSATEAFF. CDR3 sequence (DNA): TGTGCCAGCAGTGACCCCCCGGCTGGGTCAGCCACTGAAGCTTTCTTT.

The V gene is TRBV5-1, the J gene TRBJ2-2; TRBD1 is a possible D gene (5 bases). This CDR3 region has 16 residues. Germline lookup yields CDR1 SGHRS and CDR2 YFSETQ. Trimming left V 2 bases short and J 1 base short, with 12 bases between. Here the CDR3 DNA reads TGCGCCAGCAGCTTTGGGGCATCTCAGAACACCGGGGAGCTGTTTTTT. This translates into CASSFGASQNTGELFF.

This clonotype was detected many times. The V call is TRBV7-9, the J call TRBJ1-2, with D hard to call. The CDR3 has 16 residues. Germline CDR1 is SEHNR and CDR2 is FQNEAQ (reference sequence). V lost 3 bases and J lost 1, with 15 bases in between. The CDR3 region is CASSFSWTEVNYGYTF. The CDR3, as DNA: TGTGCCAGCAGCTTCTCATGGACGGAAGTTAACTATGGCTACACCTTC.

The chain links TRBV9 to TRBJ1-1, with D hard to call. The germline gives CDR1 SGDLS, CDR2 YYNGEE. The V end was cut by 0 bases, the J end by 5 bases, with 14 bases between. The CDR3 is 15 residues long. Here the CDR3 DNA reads TGTGCCAGCAGCGTAGACGGTTCTGGTGGGACTGAAGCTTTCTTT. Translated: CASSVDGSGGTEAFF.

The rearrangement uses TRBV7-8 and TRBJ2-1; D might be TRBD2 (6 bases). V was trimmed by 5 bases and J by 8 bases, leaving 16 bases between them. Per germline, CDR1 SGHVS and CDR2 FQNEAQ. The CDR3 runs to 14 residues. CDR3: CASSIQPTSYEQFF. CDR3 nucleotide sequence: TGTGCCAGCAGCATCCAACCCACTAGCTATGAGCAGTTCTTC.

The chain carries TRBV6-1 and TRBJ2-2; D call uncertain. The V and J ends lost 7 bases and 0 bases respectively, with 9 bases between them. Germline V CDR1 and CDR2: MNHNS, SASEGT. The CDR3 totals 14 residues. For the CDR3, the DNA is TGTGCCAGCACCCCGGCCCCGAACACCGGGGAGCTGTTTTTT. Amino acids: CASTPAPNTGELFF.

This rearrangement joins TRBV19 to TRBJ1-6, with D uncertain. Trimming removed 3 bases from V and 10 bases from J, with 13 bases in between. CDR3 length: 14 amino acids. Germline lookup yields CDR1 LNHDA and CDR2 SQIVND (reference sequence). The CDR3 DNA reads TGTGCCAGTAGTATTAAAGGAATGGGCTCACCCCTCCACTTT. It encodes CASSIKGMGSPLHF.

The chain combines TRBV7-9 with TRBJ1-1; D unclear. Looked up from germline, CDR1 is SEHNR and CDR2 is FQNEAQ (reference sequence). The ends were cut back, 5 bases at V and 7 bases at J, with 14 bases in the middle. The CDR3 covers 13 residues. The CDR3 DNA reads TGTGCCAGCAGCCCTAGGACGGGTATTGAAGCTTTCTTT. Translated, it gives CASSPRTGIEAFF.

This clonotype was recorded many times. In DNA, the CDR3 is TGTGCCAGCAGCCCGCAGACAGGGGCTCAACAAGAGACCCAGTACTTC. Translating gives CASSPQTGAQQETQYF. The chain carries TRBV4-2 and TRBJ2-5; 8 bases map to TRBD1. The CDR3 is 16 amino acids. CDR1 is LGHNA and CDR2 is YNFKEQ in the germline V gene. J gave up 2 bases and V 4 bases, and 9 bases lay outside the gene matches.

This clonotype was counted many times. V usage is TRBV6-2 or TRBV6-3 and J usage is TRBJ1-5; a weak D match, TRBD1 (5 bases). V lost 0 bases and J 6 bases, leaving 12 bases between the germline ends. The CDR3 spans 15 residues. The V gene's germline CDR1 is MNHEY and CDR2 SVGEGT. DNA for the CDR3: TGTGCCAGCAGTTACTCGGGGACGGCAGGTCAGCCCCAGCATTTT. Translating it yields CASSYSGTAGQPQHF.

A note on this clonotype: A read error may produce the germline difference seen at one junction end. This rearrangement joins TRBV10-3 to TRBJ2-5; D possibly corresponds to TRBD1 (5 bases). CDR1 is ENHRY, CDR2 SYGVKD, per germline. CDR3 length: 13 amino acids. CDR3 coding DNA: TGCGCCATCAGTGAGGACAACGAAGAGACCCAGTACTTC. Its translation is CAISEDNEETQYF.

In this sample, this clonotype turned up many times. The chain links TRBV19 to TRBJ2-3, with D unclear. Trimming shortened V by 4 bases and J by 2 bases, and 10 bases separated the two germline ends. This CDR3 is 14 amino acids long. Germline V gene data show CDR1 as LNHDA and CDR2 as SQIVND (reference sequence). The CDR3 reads CASSTKTVTDTQYF. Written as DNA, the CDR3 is TGTGCCAGTAGTACAAAGACGGTCACAGATACGCAGTATTTT.

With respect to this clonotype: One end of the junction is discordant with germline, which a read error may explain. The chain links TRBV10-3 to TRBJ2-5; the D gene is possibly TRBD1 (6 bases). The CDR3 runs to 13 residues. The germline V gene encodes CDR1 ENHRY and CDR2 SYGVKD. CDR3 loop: CTIRTGPRGTQYF. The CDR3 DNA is TGTACCATCAGGACGGGTCCCAGGGGGACCCAGTACTTC.

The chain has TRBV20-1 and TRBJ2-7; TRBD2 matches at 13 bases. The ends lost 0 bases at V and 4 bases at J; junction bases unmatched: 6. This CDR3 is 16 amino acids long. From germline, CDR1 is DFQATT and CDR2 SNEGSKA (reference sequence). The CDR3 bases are TGCAGTGCTAGAGATCGGGGACTAGCGGGGCAATACGAGCAGTACTTC. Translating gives CSARDRGLAGQYEQYF.

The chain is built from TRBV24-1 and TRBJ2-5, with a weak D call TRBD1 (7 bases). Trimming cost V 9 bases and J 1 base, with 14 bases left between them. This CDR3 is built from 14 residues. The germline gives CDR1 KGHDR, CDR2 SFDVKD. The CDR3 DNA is TGTGCCACCGGGCGACAGGGAGGCCAAGAGACCCAGTACTTC. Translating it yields CATGRQGGQETQYF.

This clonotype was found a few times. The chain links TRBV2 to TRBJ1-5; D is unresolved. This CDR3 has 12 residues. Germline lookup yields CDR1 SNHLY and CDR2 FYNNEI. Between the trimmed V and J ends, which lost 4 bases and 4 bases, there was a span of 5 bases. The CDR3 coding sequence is TGTGCCAGCAGTGGACCAAATCAGCCCCAGCATTTT. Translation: CASSGPNQPQHF.

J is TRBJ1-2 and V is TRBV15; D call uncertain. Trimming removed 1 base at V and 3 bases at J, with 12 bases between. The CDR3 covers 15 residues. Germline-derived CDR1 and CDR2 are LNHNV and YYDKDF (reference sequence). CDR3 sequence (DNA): TGTGCCACCAGCAGAGCTGGCGGGCGCGACTATGGCTACACCTTC. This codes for CATSRAGGRDYGYTF. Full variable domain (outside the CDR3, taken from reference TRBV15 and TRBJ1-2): DAMVIQNPRYQVTQFGKPVTLSCSQTLNHNVMYWYQQKSSQAPKLLFHYYDKDFNNEADTPDNFQSRRPNTSFCFLDIRSPGLGDTAMYLCATSRAGGRDYGYTFGSGTRLTVV.

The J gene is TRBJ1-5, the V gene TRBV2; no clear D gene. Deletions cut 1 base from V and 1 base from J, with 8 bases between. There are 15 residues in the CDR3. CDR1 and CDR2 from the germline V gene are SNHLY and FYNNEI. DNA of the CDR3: TGTGCCAGCAGTGAAGTTTTGATCAGCAATCAGCCCCAGCATTTT. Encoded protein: CASSEVLISNQPQHF.

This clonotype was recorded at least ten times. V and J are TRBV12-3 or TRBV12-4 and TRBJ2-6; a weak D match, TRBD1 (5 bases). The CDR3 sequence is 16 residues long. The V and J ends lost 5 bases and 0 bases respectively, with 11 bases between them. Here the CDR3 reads CASSPTGFSGANVLTF. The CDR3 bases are TGTGCCAGCAGTCCCACAGGCTTCTCTGGGGCCAACGTCCTGACTTTC.

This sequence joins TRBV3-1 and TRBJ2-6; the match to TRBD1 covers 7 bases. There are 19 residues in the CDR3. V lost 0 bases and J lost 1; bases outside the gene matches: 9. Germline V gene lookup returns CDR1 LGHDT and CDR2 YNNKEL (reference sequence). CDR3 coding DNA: TGTGCCAGCAGCCAAGATCCCGGGACAGTTAGATCTGGGGCCAACGTCCTGACTTTC. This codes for CASSQDPGTVRSGANVLTF.

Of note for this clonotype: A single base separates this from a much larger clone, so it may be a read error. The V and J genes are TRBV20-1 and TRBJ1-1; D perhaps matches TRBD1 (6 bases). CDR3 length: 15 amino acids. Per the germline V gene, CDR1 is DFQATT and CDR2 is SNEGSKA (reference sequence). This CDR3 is CSASGGRPPATGAFF. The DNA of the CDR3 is TGCAGTGCTAGTGGGGGGCGACCACCGGCGACTGGAGCTTTCTTT.

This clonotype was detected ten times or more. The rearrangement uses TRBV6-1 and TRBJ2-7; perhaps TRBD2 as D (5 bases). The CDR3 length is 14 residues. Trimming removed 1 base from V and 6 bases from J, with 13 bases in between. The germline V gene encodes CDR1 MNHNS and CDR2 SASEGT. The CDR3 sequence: CASSEVLVAREQYF. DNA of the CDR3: TGTGCCAGCAGTGAAGTACTAGTCGCTCGCGAGCAGTACTTC.

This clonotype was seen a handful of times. The CDR3: CATSTTNYGYTF. CDR3 bases: TGTGCCACCAGCACAACTAACTATGGCTACACCTTC. The chain uses TRBV15 and TRBJ1-2; D not certain. V was pared by 4 bases and J by 0 bases, with 3 bases between. The CDR3 is 12 residues long. CDR1 is LNHNV, CDR2 YYDKDF, per germline (reference sequence). The entire variable domain, with the rest obtained from reference TRBV15 and TRBJ1-2, is as follows: DAMVIQNPRYQVTQFGKPVTLSCSQTLNHNVMYWYQQKSSQAPKLLFHYYDKDFNNEADTPDNFQSRRPNTSFCFLDIRSPGLGDTAMYLCATSTTNYGYTFGSGTRLTVV.

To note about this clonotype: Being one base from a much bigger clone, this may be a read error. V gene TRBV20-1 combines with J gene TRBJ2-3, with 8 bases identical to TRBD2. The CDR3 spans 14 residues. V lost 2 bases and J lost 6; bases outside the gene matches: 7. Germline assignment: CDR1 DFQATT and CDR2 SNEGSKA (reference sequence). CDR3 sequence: CSARFPGGADTQYF. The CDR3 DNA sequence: TGCAGTGCTAGATTCCCGGGGGGGGCGGATACGCAGTATTTT.

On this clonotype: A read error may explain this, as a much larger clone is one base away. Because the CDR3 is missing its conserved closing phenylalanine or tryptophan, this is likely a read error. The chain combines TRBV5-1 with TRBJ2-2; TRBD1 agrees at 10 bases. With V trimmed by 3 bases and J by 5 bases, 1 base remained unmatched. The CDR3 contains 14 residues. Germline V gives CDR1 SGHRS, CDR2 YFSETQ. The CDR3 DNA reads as TGCGCCAGCAGCTGGGGACAGGGGACCGGGGAGCTGTTTTCT. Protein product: CASSWGQGTGELFS.

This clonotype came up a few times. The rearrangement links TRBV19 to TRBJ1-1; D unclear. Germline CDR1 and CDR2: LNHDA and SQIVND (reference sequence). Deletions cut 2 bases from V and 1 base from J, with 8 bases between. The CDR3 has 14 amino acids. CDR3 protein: CASSIKGSNTEAFF. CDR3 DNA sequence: TGTGCCAGTAGTATAAAGGGTTCGAACACTGAAGCTTTCTTT.

The CDR3 coding sequence is TGTGCCAGCAGCCTAGGGACGGACAACTCAGATACGCAGTATTTT. This sequence encodes CASSLGTDNSDTQYF. The chain is built from TRBV5-6 and TRBJ2-3; tentatively, D is TRBD1 or TRBD2 (5 bases each). Deletions cut 4 bases from V and 4 bases from J, with 16 bases between. CDR3 length: 15 residues. Germline V gene sequence: CDR1 SGHDT, CDR2 YYEEEE.